These T cell receptor beta chains were read from a single sample in a study of CD8+ T cells in alopecia areata. The protocol was immunoSEQ multiplex PCR, while the TCRdb copy is restricted to in-frame clones and leaves out a portion. This sample carries under 350,000 clones, nearly 60% of them seen once, and the ten largest clones take under 2%. This specimen was CD4+ T cells sorted from blood, taken at week 24, from a patient treated with tofacitinib. All receptors derive from a human donor with alopecia areata. Each CDR3 is given with its conserved first and last residue. Fields, in order: CDR3 DNA, CDR3 protein, J gene, V gene, D gene, clone size. The D gene is left open where the match is weak. A clone size is listed for some rows: how often the clone was seen (once, few, many), or a class if it is expanded.

cdr3_nt: TGTGCCATCAGTGACACCTCCCGGGCATTCAATCAGCCCCAGCATTTT; cdr3_aa: CAISDTSRAFNQPQHF; j_call: TRBJ1-5; v_call: TRBV10-3; d_call: NA; clone_size: NA
cdr3_nt: TGTGCCAGCATCAAGGGGACAGGAGCGTACAATGAGCAGTTCTTC; cdr3_aa: CASIKGTGAYNEQFF; j_call: TRBJ2-1; v_call: TRBV7-9; d_call: TRBD1; clone_size: NA
cdr3_nt: TGTGCCAGCAGCTTTCCTAGCGGGGGGCGCACAGATACGCAGTATTTT; cdr3_aa: CASSFPSGGRTDTQYF; j_call: TRBJ2-3; v_call: TRBV11-2; d_call: TRBD2; clone_size: NA
cdr3_nt: TGTGCCTGGAGTGTTCCAGCGGGGGTAACAGATACGCAGTATTTT; cdr3_aa: CAWSVPAGVTDTQYF; j_call: TRBJ2-3; v_call: TRBV30; d_call: TRBD2; clone_size: NA
cdr3_nt: TGTGCCAGCAGCTTAGGGACAGCCAACACTGAAGCTTTCTTT; cdr3_aa: CASSLGTANTEAFF; j_call: TRBJ1-1; v_call: TRBV7-2; d_call: NA; clone_size: NA
cdr3_nt: TGTGCCAGCAGCTCGCAGGTGAACACTGAAGCTTTCTTT; cdr3_aa: CASSSQVNTEAFF; j_call: TRBJ1-1; v_call: TRBV7-9; d_call: NA; clone_size: NA
cdr3_nt: TGCGCCAGCAGCTTGAACAGTAACTCCTATAATTCACCCCTCCACTTT; cdr3_aa: CASSLNSNSYNSPLHF; j_call: TRBJ1-6; v_call: TRBV5-1; d_call: NA; clone_size: NA
cdr3_nt: TGTGCTAGTGCTCATCCAAATCAGCCCCAGCATTTT; cdr3_aa: CASAHPNQPQHF; j_call: TRBJ1-5; v_call: TRBV12-5; d_call: NA; clone_size: NA
cdr3_nt: TGTGCCAGCTCACCAGCCACGGGGGTACCCACCGGGGAGCTGTTTTTT; cdr3_aa: CASSPATGVPTGELFF; j_call: TRBJ2-2; v_call: TRBV18; d_call: NA; clone_size: NA
cdr3_nt: TGTGCCAGCAGGGATAAACAGACCTCTGGAAACACCATATATTTT; cdr3_aa: CASRDKQTSGNTIYF; j_call: TRBJ1-3; v_call: TRBV2; d_call: NA; clone_size: NA
cdr3_nt: TGTGCCAGCAGCCTGGCCGGTCTAGCGGGGGCCTACAATGAGCAGTTCTTC; cdr3_aa: CASSLAGLAGAYNEQFF; j_call: TRBJ2-1; v_call: TRBV7-6; d_call: TRBD2; clone_size: few
cdr3_nt: TGTGCCTGGAGTGTAAGCGGCAATCAGCCCCAGCATTTT; cdr3_aa: CAWSVSGNQPQHF; j_call: TRBJ1-5; v_call: TRBV30; d_call: NA; clone_size: NA
cdr3_nt: TGTGCCATCAGTGAGGGTGGGGTTCAGCCCCTCCACTTT; cdr3_aa: CAISEGGVQPLHF; j_call: TRBJ1-6; v_call: TRBV10-3; d_call: NA; clone_size: NA
cdr3_nt: TGTGCCTGGAGTCAGAAGGGGACCACTGAAGCTTTCTTT; cdr3_aa: CAWSQKGTTEAFF; j_call: TRBJ1-1; v_call: TRBV30; d_call: NA; clone_size: NA
cdr3_nt: TGCAGCGTTGAAGTCGGGACAGGGAAAGGAGGCGAGCAGTACTTC; cdr3_aa: CSVEVGTGKGGEQYF; j_call: TRBJ2-7; v_call: TRBV29-1; d_call: TRBD1; clone_size: NA
cdr3_nt: TGCGCCAGCAAACCAGGACAGACCGAGGGGAAAGAGACCCAGTACTTC; cdr3_aa: CASKPGQTEGKETQYF; j_call: TRBJ2-5; v_call: TRBV23-1; d_call: NA; clone_size: few
cdr3_nt: TGTGCCAGCAGCGTAGCAGGGTCCCCTTGGTATGGCTACACCTTC; cdr3_aa: CASSVAGSPWYGYTF; j_call: TRBJ1-2; v_call: TRBV9; d_call: NA; clone_size: NA
cdr3_nt: TGTGCCACCAGCAGAGAGGACATGAACACTGAAGCTTTCTTT; cdr3_aa: CATSREDMNTEAFF; j_call: TRBJ1-1; v_call: TRBV15; d_call: NA; clone_size: few
cdr3_nt: TGCAGCGTTGAAGGATGGGGGCAGGCCGACTACACCTTC; cdr3_aa: CSVEGWGQADYTF; j_call: TRBJ1-2; v_call: TRBV29-1; d_call: NA; clone_size: NA
cdr3_nt: TGTGCCAGCAGTTTAGAGCAGCAAGAGACCCAGTACTTC; cdr3_aa: CASSLEQQETQYF; j_call: TRBJ2-5; v_call: TRBV28; d_call: NA; clone_size: few
cdr3_nt: TGTGCCAGCAGTGCCCGACGGACAGGGCACCTATCCTACGAGCAGTACTTC; cdr3_aa: CASSARRTGHLSYEQYF; j_call: TRBJ2-7; v_call: TRBV25-1; d_call: TRBD1; clone_size: NA
cdr3_nt: TGTGCCAGCAGTGAATCTTGGGGTAATTCACCCCTCCACTTT; cdr3_aa: CASSESWGNSPLHF; j_call: TRBJ1-6; v_call: TRBV25-1; d_call: NA; clone_size: few
cdr3_nt: TGTGCCAGCAGCTTTAAAGGGCCCGGTCAGCCCCAGCATTTT; cdr3_aa: CASSFKGPGQPQHF; j_call: TRBJ1-5; v_call: TRBV7-2; d_call: NA; clone_size: NA
cdr3_nt: TGCGCCAGCAGCCAACCCCGACTAGCGGGGGGCGGGGAGCTGTTTTTT; cdr3_aa: CASSQPRLAGGGELFF; j_call: TRBJ2-2; v_call: TRBV4-1; d_call: TRBD2; clone_size: NA
cdr3_nt: TGTGCCTGGAGTCCTCCCCCGGACTGGAACTACGAGCAGTACTTC; cdr3_aa: CAWSPPPDWNYEQYF; j_call: TRBJ2-7; v_call: TRBV30; d_call: NA; clone_size: NA
cdr3_nt: TGTGCCTGGAGTGTACACGACCGGTTCTACACCTTC; cdr3_aa: CAWSVHDRFYTF; j_call: TRBJ1-2; v_call: TRBV30; d_call: NA; clone_size: NA
cdr3_nt: TGCAGCGCTTTACAGGGGGCTAATGAAAAACTGTTTTTT; cdr3_aa: CSALQGANEKLFF; j_call: TRBJ1-4; v_call: TRBV29-1; d_call: TRBD1; clone_size: NA
cdr3_nt: TGTGCCAGCTGTGCCTTCGGCAAAGAGACCCAGTACTTC; cdr3_aa: CASCAFGKETQYF; j_call: TRBJ2-5; v_call: TRBV2; d_call: NA; clone_size: NA
cdr3_nt: TGTGCCTGGACAATGAGATGGGGTGATTCACCCCTCCACTTT; cdr3_aa: CAWTMRWGDSPLHF; j_call: TRBJ1-6; v_call: TRBV30; d_call: NA; clone_size: once
cdr3_nt: TGTGCCAGCAGCCTCCAGGAGGGTAGCACTGAAGCTTTCTTT; cdr3_aa: CASSLQEGSTEAFF; j_call: TRBJ1-1; v_call: TRBV7-6; d_call: NA; clone_size: few
cdr3_nt: TGTGCCAGCTCACAGGGACAGGGGGAAAACATTCAGTACTTC; cdr3_aa: CASSQGQGENIQYF; j_call: TRBJ2-4; v_call: TRBV18; d_call: TRBD1; clone_size: NA
cdr3_nt: TGTGCCAGCAATTCCGGGGAGGGTGACAATTCACCCCTCCACTTT; cdr3_aa: CASNSGEGDNSPLHF; j_call: TRBJ1-6; v_call: TRBV6-5; d_call: NA; clone_size: NA
cdr3_nt: TGTGCCAGCAGCCTACGGGACAGGGGGATTCTTAACTATGGCTACACCTTC; cdr3_aa: CASSLRDRGILNYGYTF; j_call: TRBJ1-2; v_call: TRBV9; d_call: TRBD1; clone_size: NA
cdr3_nt: TGCAGCGTAAGGGACAGGGGCAACTATGGCTACACCTTC; cdr3_aa: CSVRDRGNYGYTF; j_call: TRBJ1-2; v_call: TRBV29-1; d_call: TRBD1; clone_size: NA
cdr3_nt: TGTGCCAGCAGCCAGAGGACAACCTCTGGAAACACCATATATTTT; cdr3_aa: CASSQRTTSGNTIYF; j_call: TRBJ1-3; v_call: TRBV7-2; d_call: NA; clone_size: few
cdr3_nt: TGTGCCACCTCTCTTCCCGGTCAGCCCCAGCATTTT; cdr3_aa: CATSLPGQPQHF; j_call: TRBJ1-5; v_call: TRBV28; d_call: NA; clone_size: NA
cdr3_nt: TGTGCCAGCAGACAGGGGGTAAACAGCAATCAGCCCCAGCATTTT; cdr3_aa: CASRQGVNSNQPQHF; j_call: TRBJ1-5; v_call: TRBV6-1; d_call: TRBD1; clone_size: NA
cdr3_nt: TGTGCCAGCATGGAGACAGGGGTTAATGAAAAACTGTTTTTT; cdr3_aa: CASMETGVNEKLFF; j_call: TRBJ1-4; v_call: TRBV25-1; d_call: TRBD1; clone_size: NA
cdr3_nt: TGTGCCAGTAGTCAGGGGGGGCGAGACACTGAAGCTTTCTTT; cdr3_aa: CASSQGGRDTEAFF; j_call: TRBJ1-1; v_call: TRBV19; d_call: TRBD1; clone_size: NA
cdr3_nt: TGTGCCAGCAGCATGGGACGGGAGAGGGGCTACACCTTC; cdr3_aa: CASSMGRERGYTF; j_call: TRBJ1-2; v_call: TRBV7-9; d_call: NA; clone_size: NA
cdr3_nt: TGTGCCAGCAGTGGATCCAGGACAGGGACCGGCTACACCTTC; cdr3_aa: CASSGSRTGTGYTF; j_call: TRBJ1-2; v_call: TRBV6-1; d_call: TRBD1; clone_size: NA
cdr3_nt: TGTGCCAGCAGTTCGAGCCCCATAGGGATGGTGGGCTCTGGGGCCAACGTCCTGACTTTC; cdr3_aa: CASSSSPIGMVGSGANVLTF; j_call: TRBJ2-6; v_call: TRBV28; d_call: NA; clone_size: NA
cdr3_nt: TGTGCCAGCTCACCTGGACAGAAAACACTCCAAGAGACCCAGTACTTC; cdr3_aa: CASSPGQKTLQETQYF; j_call: TRBJ2-5; v_call: TRBV18; d_call: NA; clone_size: NA
cdr3_nt: TGTGCCAGCAGTGCCGGAACCAGCACAGATACGCAGTATTTT; cdr3_aa: CASSAGTSTDTQYF; j_call: TRBJ2-3; v_call: TRBV2; d_call: NA; clone_size: few
cdr3_nt: TGTGCCAGCAACCCTGGAGGGACAGAAGATACGCAGTATTTT; cdr3_aa: CASNPGGTEDTQYF; j_call: TRBJ2-3; v_call: TRBV5-4; d_call: NA; clone_size: few
cdr3_nt: TGTGCCAGCAGCTCTCAAGGACTGAACACTGAAGCTTTCTTT; cdr3_aa: CASSSQGLNTEAFF; j_call: TRBJ1-1; v_call: TRBV7-9; d_call: NA; clone_size: NA
cdr3_nt: TGTGCCAGCAGCTCCTCCGGGGTGGACGGCTACACCTTC; cdr3_aa: CASSSSGVDGYTF; j_call: TRBJ1-2; v_call: TRBV5-4; d_call: NA; clone_size: NA
cdr3_nt: TGTGCCAGTAGTATAGTTATGGGCAGGGGGCAGGGGCAGCCCCAGCATTTT; cdr3_aa: CASSIVMGRGQGQPQHF; j_call: TRBJ1-5; v_call: TRBV19; d_call: TRBD1; clone_size: NA
cdr3_nt: TGTGCCAGCAGCGGCCAGGGGGTTGGCACAGATACGCAGTATTTT; cdr3_aa: CASSGQGVGTDTQYF; j_call: TRBJ2-3; v_call: TRBV9; d_call: TRBD1; clone_size: NA
cdr3_nt: TGTGCCAGCAGACGTAGCGGGGGCCAAGAGACCCAGTACTTC; cdr3_aa: CASRRSGGQETQYF; j_call: TRBJ2-5; v_call: TRBV6-5; d_call: TRBD2; clone_size: NA
cdr3_nt: TGTGCTAGCAGCTTATTCGGGGTCTGGGAGACCCAGTACTTC; cdr3_aa: CASSLFGVWETQYF; j_call: TRBJ2-5; v_call: TRBV7-7; d_call: NA; clone_size: few
cdr3_nt: TGTGCCAGCCGTAGCAATCAGCCCCAGCATTTT; cdr3_aa: CASRSNQPQHF; j_call: TRBJ1-5; v_call: TRBV6-5; d_call: NA; clone_size: NA
cdr3_nt: TGCGCCAGCAGTTTCCAGGGGGTATCCTACGAGCAGTACTTC; cdr3_aa: CASSFQGVSYEQYF; j_call: TRBJ2-7; v_call: TRBV5-1; d_call: TRBD1; clone_size: NA
cdr3_nt: TGTGCCAGCACCCCTTCTGGGGCCAACGTCCTGACTTTC; cdr3_aa: CASTPSGANVLTF; j_call: TRBJ2-6; v_call: TRBV7-9; d_call: NA; clone_size: NA